Sequencing of this TCR beta chain was carried out in a study of T cell repertoires in cytomegalovirus infection. Study-wide findings and caveats: There were carriers of CMV plus the relevant HLA, and cumulative public TCR beta family frequency identified them.

There are a few counts of this clonotype. The antigen is unknown. The germline V gene encodes CDR1 DFQATT and CDR2 SNEGSKA (reference sequence). The CDR3 is made up of 15 amino acids. V dropped 5 bases and J dropped 7; count of bases not matched to a gene: 13. TCRdb re-derived calls from the reads in MiXCR, one entry per CDR3 protein. In the table there are roughly 600,000 distinct CDR3 sequences, roughly 26% of which are singletons. This TCR derives from a human donor in good health (CMV status not recorded). Some clones in this sample may be carry-over from other donors' samples. Sample: CD8+ T cells from PBMCs. This chain links TRBV20-1 with TRBJ2-1, with 8 nucleotides matching TRBD1. This chain's CDR3 is CSAWDRDRTLNEQFF. The CDR3 coding sequence is TGCAGTGCTTGGGACCGGGACAGGACGTTGAATGAGCAGTTCTTC.